This T cell receptor (beta chain) derives from a study of monozygotic twins with inflammatory bowel disease. Reanalyzing the 5' RACE reads, TCRdb keeps one entry per CDR3 protein, without DNA. The data show roughly 150,000 distinct CDR3 sequences, and the top ten clones hold less than 3%. The sequence was obtained from a human donor with ulcerative colitis or Crohn's disease, or a healthy co-twin of an affected twin (not recorded which). Sample: blood.

The CDR3 is CASSQDRSTGAGELFF. This chain links TRBV4-3 with TRBJ2-2; absent DNA, TCRdb's TRBD1 call cannot be checked. Germline lookup yields CDR1 LGHNA and CDR2 YSLEER. The CDR3 runs to 16 residues.